The 5 T cell receptor beta chains listed next were all sequenced from one sample in a study of blood T cell repertoires in COVID-19. Libraries were prepared by immunoSEQ multiplex PCR; TCRdb keeps only in-frame clonotypes and omits some of them. The top ten clones hold approximately 10% of a sample with 150,000 to 200,000 clones, 85% to 90% of them seen once. The sequencing sample was made of peripheral blood. These receptor sequences come from a woman between 65 and 79 years old with COVID-19, enrolled during active disease.

The rearrangement uses TRBV5-5 and TRBJ2-7, with TRBD2 matching 13 bases. This CDR3 comprises 15 residues. V was pared by 2 bases and J by 2 bases, with 1 base of the junction left unmatched. Germline V gives CDR1 SGHKS, CDR2 YYEKEE (reference sequence). The CDR3 bases are TGTGCCAGCAGCTTAACTAGCGGGGGGGCCTACGAGCAGTACTTC. It translates to CASSLTSGGAYEQYF. The variable domain in full, with the rest retrieved from reference TRBV5-5 and TRBJ2-7, is DAGVTQSPTHLIKTRGQQVTLRCSPISGHKSVSWYQQVLGQGPQFIFQYYEKEERGRGNFPDRFSARQFPNYSSELNVNALLLGDSALYLCASSLTSGGAYEQYFGPGTRLTVT.

This rearrangement joins TRBV19 to TRBJ1-1, with 9 bases matching TRBD1. The CDR3 is made up of 16 amino acids. Germline V gene lookup returns CDR1 LNHDA and CDR2 SQIVND (reference sequence). The V and J ends lost 6 bases and 7 bases, in that order; junction bases with no gene match: 15. CDR3 protein: CASSLLPGQGSIEAFF. For the CDR3, the DNA is TGTGCCAGTAGCCTCCTACCGGGACAGGGAAGTATTGAAGCTTTCTTT.

The genes are TRBV30 and TRBJ2-5, with a weak D call TRBD2 (6 bases). This CDR3 is 16 amino acids long. V was trimmed by 2 bases and J by 2 bases, leaving 18 bases between them. CDR1 and CDR2 from the germline V gene are GTSNPN and SVGIG (reference sequence). The CDR3 DNA reads TGTGCCTGGAGTCTAGGGTCGGTGGAGGGGCAAGAGACCCAGTACTTC. It specifies CAWSLGSVEGQETQYF.

V gene TRBV4-2 combines with J gene TRBJ1-2; tentatively, D is TRBD1 (6 bases). The V end lost 1 base, the J end lost 1 base, and 16 bases lay between the germline ends. Germline V gene data show CDR1 as LGHNA and CDR2 as YNFKEQ. This CDR3 has 17 residues. The CDR3 loop reads CASSQGSLDSLNYGYTF. The DNA for the CDR3 is TGTGCCAGCAGCCAAGGGAGCTTGGACAGCCTTAACTATGGCTACACCTTC.

The V call is TRBV5-1, the J call TRBJ1-3; D gene unclear. Trimming pared 0 bases from V and 0 bases from J, leaving 10 bases between. Per germline, CDR1 SGHRS and CDR2 YFSETQ. The CDR3 contains 16 residues. In DNA, the CDR3 is TGCGCCAGCAGCTTGGCCTCCCCGGGCTCTGGAAACACCATATATTTT. Translated, it gives CASSLASPGSGNTIYF.